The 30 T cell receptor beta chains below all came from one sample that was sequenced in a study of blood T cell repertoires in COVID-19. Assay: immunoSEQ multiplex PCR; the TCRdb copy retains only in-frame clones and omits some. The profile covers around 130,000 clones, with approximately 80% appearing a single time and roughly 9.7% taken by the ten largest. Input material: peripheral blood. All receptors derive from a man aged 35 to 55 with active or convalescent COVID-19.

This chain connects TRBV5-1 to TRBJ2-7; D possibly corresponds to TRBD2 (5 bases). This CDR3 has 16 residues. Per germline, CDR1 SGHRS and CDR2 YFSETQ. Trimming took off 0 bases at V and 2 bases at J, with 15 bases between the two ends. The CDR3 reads CASSLAGGYSPYEQYF. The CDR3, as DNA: TGCGCCAGCAGCTTGGCCGGCGGGTACAGCCCCTACGAGCAGTACTTC.

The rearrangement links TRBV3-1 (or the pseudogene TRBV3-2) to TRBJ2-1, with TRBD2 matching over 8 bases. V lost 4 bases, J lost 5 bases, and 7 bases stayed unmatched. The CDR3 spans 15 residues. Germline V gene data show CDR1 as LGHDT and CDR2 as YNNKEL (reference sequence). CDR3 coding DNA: TGTGCCAGCAGCCTTGGCGGGGGGCCAAACAATGAGCAGTTCTTC. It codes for CASSLGGGPNNEQFF.

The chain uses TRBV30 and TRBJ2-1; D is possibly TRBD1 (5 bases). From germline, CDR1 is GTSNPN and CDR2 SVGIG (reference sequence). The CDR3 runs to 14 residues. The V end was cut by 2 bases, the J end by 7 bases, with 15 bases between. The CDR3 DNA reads TGTGCCTGGAGTCCAGGGTGGAGTTCAAATGAGCAGTTCTTC. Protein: CAWSPGWSSNEQFF. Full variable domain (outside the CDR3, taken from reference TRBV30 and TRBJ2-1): SQTIHQWPATLVQPVGSPLSLECTVEGTSNPNLYWYRQAAGRGLQLLFYSVGIGQISSEVPQNLSASRPQDRQFILSSKKLLLSDSGFYLCAWSPGWSSNEQFFGPGTRLTVL.

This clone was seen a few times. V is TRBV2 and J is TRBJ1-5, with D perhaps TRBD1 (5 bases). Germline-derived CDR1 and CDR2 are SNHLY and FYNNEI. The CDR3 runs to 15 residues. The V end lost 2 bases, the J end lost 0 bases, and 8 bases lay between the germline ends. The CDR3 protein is CASSEKTVSNQPQHF. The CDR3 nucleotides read TGTGCCAGCAGTGAAAAGACAGTTAGCAATCAGCCCCAGCATTTT.

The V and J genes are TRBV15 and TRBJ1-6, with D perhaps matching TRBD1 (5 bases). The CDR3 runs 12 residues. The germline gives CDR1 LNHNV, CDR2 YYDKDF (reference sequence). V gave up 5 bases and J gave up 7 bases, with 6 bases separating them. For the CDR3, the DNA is TGTGCCACCAGCCGACAGAATTCACCCCTCCACTTT. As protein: CATSRQNSPLHF. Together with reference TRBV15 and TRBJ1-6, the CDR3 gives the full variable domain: DAMVIQNPRYQVTQFGKPVTLSCSQTLNHNVMYWYQQKSSQAPKLLFHYYDKDFNNEADTPDNFQSRRPNTSFCFLDIRSPGLGDTAMYLCATSRQNSPLHFGNGTRLTVT.

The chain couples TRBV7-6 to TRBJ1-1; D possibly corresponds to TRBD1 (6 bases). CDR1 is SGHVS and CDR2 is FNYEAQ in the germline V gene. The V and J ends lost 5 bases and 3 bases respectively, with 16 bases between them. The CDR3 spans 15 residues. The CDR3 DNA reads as TGTGCCAGCAGCCCCCGGACAGTTGGGGACACTGAAGCTTTCTTT. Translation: CASSPRTVGDTEAFF.

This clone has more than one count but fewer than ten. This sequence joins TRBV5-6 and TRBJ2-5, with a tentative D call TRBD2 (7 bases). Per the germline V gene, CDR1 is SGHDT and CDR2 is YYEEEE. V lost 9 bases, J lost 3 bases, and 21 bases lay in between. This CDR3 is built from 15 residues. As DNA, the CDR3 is TGTGCCACCCGGGGCGGGGGCCCGGGGAAAGAGACCCAGTACTTC. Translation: CATRGGGPGKETQYF.

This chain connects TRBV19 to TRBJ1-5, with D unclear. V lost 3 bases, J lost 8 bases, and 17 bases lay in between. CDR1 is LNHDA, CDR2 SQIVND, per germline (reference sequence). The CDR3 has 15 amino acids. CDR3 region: CASSISLSGAKPQHF. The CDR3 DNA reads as TGTGCCAGTAGTATTTCACTTTCTGGTGCGAAGCCCCAGCATTTT.

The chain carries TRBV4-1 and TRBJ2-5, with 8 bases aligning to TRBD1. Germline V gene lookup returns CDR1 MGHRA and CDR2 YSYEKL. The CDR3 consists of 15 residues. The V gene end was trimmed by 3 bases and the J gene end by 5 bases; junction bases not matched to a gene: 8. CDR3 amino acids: CASSHPQGAGETQYF. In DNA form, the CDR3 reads TGCGCCAGCAGCCATCCCCAGGGGGCGGGGGAGACCCAGTACTTC.

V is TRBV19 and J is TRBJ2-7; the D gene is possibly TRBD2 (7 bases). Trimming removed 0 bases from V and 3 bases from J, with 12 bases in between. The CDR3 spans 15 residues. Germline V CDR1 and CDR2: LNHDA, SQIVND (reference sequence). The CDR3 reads CASSIDRRGGYEQYF. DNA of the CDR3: TGTGCCAGTAGTATAGATAGAAGGGGGGGCTACGAGCAGTACTTC.

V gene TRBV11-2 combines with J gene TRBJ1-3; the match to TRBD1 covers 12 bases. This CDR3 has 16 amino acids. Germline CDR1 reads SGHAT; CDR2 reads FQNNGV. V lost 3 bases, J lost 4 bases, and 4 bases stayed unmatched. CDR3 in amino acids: CASSLGQGANGNTIYF. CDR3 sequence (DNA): TGTGCCAGCAGCTTGGGACAGGGGGCGAACGGAAACACCATATATTTT.

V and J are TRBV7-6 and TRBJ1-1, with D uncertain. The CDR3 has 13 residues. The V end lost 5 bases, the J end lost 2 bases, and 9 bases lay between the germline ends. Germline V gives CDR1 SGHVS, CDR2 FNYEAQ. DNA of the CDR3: TGTGCCAGCAGCGTTACAGAAAACACTGAAGCTTTCTTT. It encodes CASSVTENTEAFF.

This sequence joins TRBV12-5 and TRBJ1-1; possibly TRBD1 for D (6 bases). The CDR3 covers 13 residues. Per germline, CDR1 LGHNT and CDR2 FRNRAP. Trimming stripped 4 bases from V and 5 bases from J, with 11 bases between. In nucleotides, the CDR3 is TGTGCTAGTGGTTCCCAAGGGGGTACTGAAGCTTTCTTT. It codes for CASGSQGGTEAFF.

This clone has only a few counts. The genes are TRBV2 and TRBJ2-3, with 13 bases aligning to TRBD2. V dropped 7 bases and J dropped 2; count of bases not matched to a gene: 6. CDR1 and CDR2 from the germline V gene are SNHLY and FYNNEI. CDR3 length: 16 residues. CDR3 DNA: TGTGCCAGCACCACCGGGACTAGCGGGGTCACAGATACGCAGTATTTT. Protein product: CASTTGTSGVTDTQYF.

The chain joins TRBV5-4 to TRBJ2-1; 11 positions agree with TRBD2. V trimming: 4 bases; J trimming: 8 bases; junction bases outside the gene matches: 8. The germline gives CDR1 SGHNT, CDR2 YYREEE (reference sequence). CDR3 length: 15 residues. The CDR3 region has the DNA TGTGCCAGCAGCCATAGCGGGGGGGCCGGCGATGAGCAGTTCTTC. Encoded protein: CASSHSGGAGDEQFF.

The CDR3 nucleotides are TGCAGCGTTGAAATACCACGGGGGAGGGGCACTGAAGCTTTCTTT. Residues: CSVEIPRGRGTEAFF. The rearrangement uses TRBV29-1 and TRBJ1-1, with D possibly being TRBD1 (5 bases). V lost 2 bases to trimming and J lost 4 bases, with 17 bases between them. CDR1 and CDR2 (germline): SQVTM, ANQGSEA. CDR3 length equals 15 residues.

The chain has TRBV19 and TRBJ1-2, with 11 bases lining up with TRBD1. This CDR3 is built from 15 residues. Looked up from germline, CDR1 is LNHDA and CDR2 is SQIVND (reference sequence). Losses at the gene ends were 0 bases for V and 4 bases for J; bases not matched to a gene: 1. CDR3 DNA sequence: TGTGCCAGTAGTATAGACGGACAGGGGGCCTATGGCTACACCTTC. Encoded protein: CASSIDGQGAYGYTF. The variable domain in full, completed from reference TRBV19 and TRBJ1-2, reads DGGITQSPKYLFRKEGQNVTLSCEQNLNHDAMYWYRQDPGQGLRLIYYSQIVNDFQKGDIAEGYSVSREKKESFPLTVTSAQKNPTAFYLCASSIDGQGAYGYTFGSGTRLTVV.

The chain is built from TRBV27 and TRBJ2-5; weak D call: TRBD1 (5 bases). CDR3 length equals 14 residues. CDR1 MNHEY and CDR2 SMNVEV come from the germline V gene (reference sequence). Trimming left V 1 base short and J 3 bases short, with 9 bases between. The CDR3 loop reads CASSLFGREETQYF. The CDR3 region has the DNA TGTGCCAGCAGTTTATTCGGCAGGGAAGAGACCCAGTACTTC.

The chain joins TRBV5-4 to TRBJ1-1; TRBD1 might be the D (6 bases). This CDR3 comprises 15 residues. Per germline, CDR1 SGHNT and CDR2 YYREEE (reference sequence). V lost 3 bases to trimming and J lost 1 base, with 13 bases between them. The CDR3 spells CASSSLTGQNTEAFF. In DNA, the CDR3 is TGTGCCAGCAGCTCCTTGACAGGACAGAACACTGAAGCTTTCTTT.

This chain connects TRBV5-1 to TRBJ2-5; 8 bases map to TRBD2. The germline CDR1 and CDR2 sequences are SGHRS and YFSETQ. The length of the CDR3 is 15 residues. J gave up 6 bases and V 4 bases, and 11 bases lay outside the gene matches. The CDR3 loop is CASSPSGGGDKTQYF. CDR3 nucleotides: TGCGCCAGCAGCCCCTCCGGGGGGGGCGACAAGACCCAGTACTTC.

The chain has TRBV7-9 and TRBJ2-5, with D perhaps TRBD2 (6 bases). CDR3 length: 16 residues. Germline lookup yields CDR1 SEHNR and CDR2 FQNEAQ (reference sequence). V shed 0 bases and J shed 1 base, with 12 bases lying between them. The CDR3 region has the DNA TGTGCCAGCAGCTTAGCGTCGCCCGGGGGCCAAGAGACCCAGTACTTC. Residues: CASSLASPGGQETQYF.

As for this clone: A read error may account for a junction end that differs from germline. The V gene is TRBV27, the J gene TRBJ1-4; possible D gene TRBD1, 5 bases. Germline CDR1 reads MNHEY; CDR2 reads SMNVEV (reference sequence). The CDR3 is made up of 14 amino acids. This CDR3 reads CASSLSGGVEKLFF. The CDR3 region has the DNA TGTGCCAGCAGTCTATCGGGGGGGGTGGAAAAACTGTTTTTT.

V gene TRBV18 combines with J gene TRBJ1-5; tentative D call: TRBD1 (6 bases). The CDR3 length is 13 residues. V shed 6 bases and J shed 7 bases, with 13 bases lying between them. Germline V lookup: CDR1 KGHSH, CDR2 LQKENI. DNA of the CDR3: TGTGCCAGCTCCGACAGGTCGGGGCAGCCCCAGCATTTT. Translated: CASSDRSGQPQHF.

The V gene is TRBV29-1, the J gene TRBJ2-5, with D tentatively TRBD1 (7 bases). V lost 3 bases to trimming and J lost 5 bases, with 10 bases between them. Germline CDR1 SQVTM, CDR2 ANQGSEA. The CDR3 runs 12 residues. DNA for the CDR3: TGCAGCGTTGACCCAGGGGGGGAGACCCAGTACTTC. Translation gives CSVDPGGETQYF.

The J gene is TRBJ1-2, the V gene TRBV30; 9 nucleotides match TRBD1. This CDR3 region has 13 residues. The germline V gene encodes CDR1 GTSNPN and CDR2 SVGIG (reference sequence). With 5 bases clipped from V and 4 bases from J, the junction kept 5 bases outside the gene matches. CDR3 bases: TGTGCCTGGGGACAGGGGTTTGGCTATGGCTACACCTTC. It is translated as CAWGQGFGYGYTF.

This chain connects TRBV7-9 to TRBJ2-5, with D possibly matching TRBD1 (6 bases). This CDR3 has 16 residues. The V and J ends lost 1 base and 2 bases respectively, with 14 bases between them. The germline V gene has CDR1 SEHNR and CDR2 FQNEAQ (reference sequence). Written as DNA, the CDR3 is TGTGCCAGCAGCTTAGTAAGAGGACAGAAACAAGAGACCCAGTACTTC. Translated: CASSLVRGQKQETQYF. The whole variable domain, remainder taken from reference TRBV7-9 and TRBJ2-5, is DTGVSQNPRHKITKRGQNVTFRCDPISEHNRLYWYRQTLGQGPEFLTYFQNEAQLEKSRLLSDRFSAERPKGSFSTLEIQRTEQGDSAMYLCASSLVRGQKQETQYFGPGTRLLVL.

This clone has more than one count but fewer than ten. CDR3 sequence: CASSRDSTENSPLHF. CDR3 DNA: TGTGCCAGCAGCAGGGACTCTACGGAGAATTCACCCCTCCACTTT. The chain employs TRBV5-4 and TRBJ1-6; D is perhaps TRBD1 (5 bases). The CDR3 length is 15 residues. The germline CDR1 and CDR2 sequences are SGHNT and YYREEE (reference sequence). V lost 4 bases and J lost 7, with 15 bases in between. The variable domain in full, with the rest retrieved from reference TRBV5-4 and TRBJ1-6, is ETGVTQSPTHLIKTRGQQVTLRCSSQSGHNTVSWYQQALGQGPQFIFQYYREEENGRGNFPPRFSGLQFPNYSSELNVNALELDDSALYLCASSRDSTENSPLHFGNGTRLTVT.

The CDR3 sequence is CASSAFTGGSNQPQHF. In DNA, the CDR3 is TGTGCCAGCAGTGCCTTCACAGGGGGTAGCAATCAGCCCCAGCATTTT. V is TRBV2 and J is TRBJ1-5, with TRBD1 matching 8 bases. J gave up 0 bases and V 4 bases, and 5 bases lay outside the gene matches. The CDR3 runs 16 residues. Germline loops: CDR1 SNHLY, CDR2 FYNNEI.

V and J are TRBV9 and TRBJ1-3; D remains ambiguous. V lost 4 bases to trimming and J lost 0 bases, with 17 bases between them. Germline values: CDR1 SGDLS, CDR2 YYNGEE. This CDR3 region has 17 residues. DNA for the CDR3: TGTGCCAGCAGCCTAAGAGCGACGGATGGCTCTGGAAACACCATATATTTT. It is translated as CASSLRATDGSGNTIYF.

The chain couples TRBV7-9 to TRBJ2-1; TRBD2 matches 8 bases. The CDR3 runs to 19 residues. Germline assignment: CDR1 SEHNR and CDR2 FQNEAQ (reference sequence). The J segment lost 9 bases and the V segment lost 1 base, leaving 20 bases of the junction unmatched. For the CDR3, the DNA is TGTGCCAGCAGCTTAGACAAACTTGGACTAGCTCATCCGTCGGGTGAGCAGTTCTTC. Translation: CASSLDKLGLAHPSGEQFF.